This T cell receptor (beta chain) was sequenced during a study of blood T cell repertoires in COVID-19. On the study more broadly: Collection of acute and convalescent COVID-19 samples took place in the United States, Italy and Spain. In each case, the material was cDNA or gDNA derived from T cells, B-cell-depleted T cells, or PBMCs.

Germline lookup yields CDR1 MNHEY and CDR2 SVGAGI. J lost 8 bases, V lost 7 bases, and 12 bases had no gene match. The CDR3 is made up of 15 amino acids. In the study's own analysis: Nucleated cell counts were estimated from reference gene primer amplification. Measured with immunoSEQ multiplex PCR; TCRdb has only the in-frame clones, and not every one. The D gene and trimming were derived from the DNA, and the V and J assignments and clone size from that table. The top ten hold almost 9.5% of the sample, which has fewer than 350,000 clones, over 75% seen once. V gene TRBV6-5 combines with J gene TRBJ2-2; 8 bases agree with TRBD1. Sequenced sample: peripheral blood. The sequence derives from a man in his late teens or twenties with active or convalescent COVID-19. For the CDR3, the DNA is TGTGCCAGCAATTCGGACAGGGCGTTAGGGGGGGAGCTGTTTTTT. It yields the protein CASNSDRALGGELFF.